These T cell receptor beta chains were read from a single sample in a study of CD8+CD57+ T cells in acquired aplastic anemia. TCRdb ran MiXCR on the reads and lists one entry per CDR3 protein. The table has under 350,000 distinct CDR3 sequences, roughly 53% seen once; the top ten hold under 1.5%. The sequenced sample consisted of sorted CD4+, CD8+, or CD8+CD57+ T cells (not recorded which) from PBMCs. The receptors come from a human donor with aplastic anemia. CDR3s include the opening cysteine and the closing phenylalanine or tryptophan. D genes are given only for firm matches. Where a row states a size, it is once, few, many or the class of an expanded clone; other rows omit it.

clone_size j_call v_call d_call cdr3_aa cdr3_nt
- TRBJ2-2 TRBV20-1 - CSAVDLGARTGGLLF TGCAGTGCAGTCGACCTCGGGGCTCGCACCGGGGGGCTGTTATTT
many TRBJ2-3 TRBV5-6 TRBD1 CASSPDRVTDTQYF TGTGCCAGCAGCCCGGACAGGGTTACGGATACGCAGTATTTT
- TRBJ1-1 TRBV2 TRBD1 CASSDRRQGDTEAFF TGTGCCAGCAGTGACCGAAGACAGGGGGACACTGAAGCTTTCTTT
- TRBJ1-1 TRBV7-6 - CASSLDTFGVGTEAFF TGTGCCAGCAGCTTAGATACCTTTGGGGTGGGCACTGAAGCTTTCTTT
- TRBJ2-7 TRBV5-6 - CASSPWTYKEQYF TGTGCCAGCAGCCCCTGGACATATAAGGAGCAGTACTTC
many TRBJ1-6 TRBV9 TRBD1 CASSVGTGSSPLHF TGTGCCAGCAGCGTGGGGACAGGCAGTTCACCCCTCCACTTT
- TRBJ1-2 TRBV10-3 - CAISVGLAGGQSNYGYTF TGTGCCATCAGTGTAGGACTAGCGGGAGGCCAATCTAACTATGGCTACACCTTC
many TRBJ1-4 TRBV4-1 - CASSQEGGTNEKLFF TGCGCCAGCAGCCAAGAGGGGGGAACTAATGAAAAACTGTTTTTT
- TRBJ1-4 TRBV2 - CASSTQASTNEKLFF TGTGCCAGCAGTACTCAAGCCTCAACTAATGAAAAACTGTTTTTT
few TRBJ2-5 TRBV29-1 - CSALGVNDDTQYF TGCAGCGCCCTTGGGGTCAACGACGACACACAGTACTTC
once TRBJ2-1 TRBV2 TRBD2 CASRPGTSGGNEQFF TGTGCCAGCAGGCCCGGGACTAGCGGGGGTAATGAGCAGTTCTTC
- TRBJ1-5 TRBV2 TRBD1 CASGQGPQPQHF TGTGCCAGCGGACAGGGGCCTCAGCCCCAGCATTTT
many TRBJ2-7 TRBV5-8 - CASSLQGYSYEQYF TGTGCCAGCAGCTTGCAGGGGTACTCCTACGAGCAGTACTTC
few TRBJ2-3 TRBV24-1 TRBD1 CATSDTGQADTQYF TGTGCCACCAGTGACACCGGACAGGCAGATACGCAGTATTTT
few TRBJ2-5 TRBV7-8 - CASTPVAPGQQETQYF TGTGCCAGCACCCCAGTGGCTCCGGGGCAACAAGAGACCCAGTACTTC
few TRBJ2-5 TRBV20-1 TRBD2 CSARMASGKETQYF TGCAGTGCTAGGATGGCTAGCGGCAAAGAGACCCAGTACTTC
- TRBJ2-7 TRBV11-2 TRBD2 CASSLWAAGGREQYF TGTGCCAGCAGCTTATGGGCAGCGGGAGGGCGGGAGCAGTACTTC
many TRBJ2-5 TRBV12-3/TRBV12-4 TRBD2 CASSFGAGGLQETQYF TGTGCCAGCAGTTTTGGGGCGGGGGGACTCCAAGAGACCCAGTACTTC
- TRBJ2-1 TRBV7-2 TRBD2 CASTAGGRGSYNEQLF TGTGCCAGCACCGCGGGGGGGCGGGGCTCCTACAATGAGCAGTTGTTC
- TRBJ2-2 TRBV7-9 - CASSLVLAGELFF TGTGCCAGCAGCTTAGTTTTAGCCGGGGAGCTGTTTTTT
once TRBJ1-6 TRBV19 - CASSIGAARSPLHF TGTGCCAGTAGTATCGGGGCGGCGCGGTCACCCCTCCACTTT
- TRBJ1-6 TRBV15 TRBD1 CATSGGTGNSPLHF TGTGCCACCAGCGGCGGGACAGGGAATTCACCCCTCCACTTT
- TRBJ2-7 TRBV10-2 - CASSDSILGYEQYF TGCGCCAGCAGTGATTCGATTCTAGGCTACGAGCAGTACTTC
- TRBJ2-7 TRBV20-1 - CSARNDGQVSYEQYF TGCAGTGCTAGAAATGACGGCCAGGTCTCCTACGAGCAGTACTTC
- TRBJ1-6 TRBV5-1 - CASSPGWLWGYNSPLHF TGCGCCAGCAGCCCCGGCTGGCTATGGGGCTATAATTCACCCCTCCACTTT
- TRBJ1-2 TRBV10-2 - CASSESGDAPYGYTF TGCGCCAGCAGTGAGTCGGGGGACGCCCCCTATGGCTACACCTTC
- TRBJ2-7 TRBV7-8 - CASSLVSRWGDSLEQYF TGTGCCAGCAGCTTAGTGAGTCGGTGGGGGGACAGTCTCGAGCAGTACTTC
- TRBJ2-7 TRBV20-1 - CSARDLEGGVYEQYF TGCAGTGCTAGAGATCTCGAAGGGGGAGTCTACGAGCAGTACTTC
- TRBJ2-7 TRBV20-1 TRBD1 CSARDYQGQGFFEQYF TGCAGTGCTAGAGATTATCAGGGACAGGGGTTCTTCGAGCAGTACTTC
- TRBJ1-2 TRBV25-1 - CASSDPGLHYGYTF TGTGCCAGCAGTGATCCGGGCCTTCACTATGGCTACACCTTC
- TRBJ2-7 TRBV10-3 - CASSYFGESYEQYF TGTGCCAGCAGTTACTTTGGGGAATCCTACGAGCAGTACTTC
many TRBJ2-7 TRBV7-8 - CASSLARGTYEQYF TGTGCCAGCAGCTTAGCCCGGGGGACCTACGAGCAGTACTTC
many TRBJ1-4 TRBV2 - CASRKGTNEKLFF TGTGCCAGCAGAAAAGGGACTAATGAAAAACTGTTTTTT
- TRBJ2-1 TRBV15 - CATSRDQGGWDEQFF TGTGCCACCAGCAGAGACCAGGGGGGGTGGGATGAGCAGTTCTTC
- TRBJ2-1 TRBV2 TRBD2 CASSVPSGSNEQFF TGTGCCAGCAGTGTCCCTAGCGGGAGCAATGAGCAGTTCTTC
- TRBJ1-4 TRBV10-1 TRBD1 CASSADRGDEKLFF TGCGCCAGCAGTGCCGACAGGGGTGACGAAAAACTGTTTTTT
- TRBJ2-5 TRBV20-1 TRBD2 CSAPMASGPQEAQYF TGCAGTGCCCCGATGGCTAGCGGGCCACAAGAGGCCCAGTACTTC
many TRBJ2-7 TRBV7-3 - CASSVRDGGLLPYEQYF TGTGCCAGCAGTGTCAGGGACGGCGGACTTTTACCCTACGAGCAGTACTTC
- TRBJ1-1 TRBV5-5 TRBD1 CASSPEGGQVGMNTEAFF TGTGCCAGCAGCCCGGAGGGGGGACAGGTCGGGATGAACACTGAAGCTTTCTTT
few TRBJ2-5 TRBV7-7 TRBD2 CASSEGLAAMGTQYF TGTGCCAGCAGCGAGGGACTAGCGGCGATGGGGACCCAGTACTTC
many TRBJ2-5 TRBV5-1 - CASSDGMTQETQYF TGCGCCAGCAGCGACGGGATGACCCAAGAGACCCAGTACTTC
- TRBJ1-1 TRBV10-1 - CASSYVTGMAEAFF TGTGCCAGCAGTTACGTAACAGGGATGGCTGAAGCTTTCTTT
few TRBJ1-1 TRBV7-2 - CASSLRGPGGTEAFF TGTGCCAGCAGCTTAAGAGGGCCCGGGGGAACTGAAGCTTTCTTT
- TRBJ2-7 TRBV7-8 - CASSPEVYSALDEQYF TGTGCCAGCAGCCCAGAAGTTTATAGCGCCCTCGACGAGCAGTACTTC
few TRBJ2-7 TRBV29-1 - CSVAGTVGAYEQYF TGCAGCGTTGCGGGGACGGTGGGCGCCTACGAGCAGTACTTC
many TRBJ1-1 TRBV3-1 - CASSQGQVNTEAFF TGTGCCAGCAGCCAAGGGCAGGTGAACACTGAAGCTTTCTTT
many TRBJ1-6 TRBV9 - CASSVGEISPLHF TGTGCCAGCAGCGTAGGGGAAATTTCACCCCTCCACTTT
- TRBJ2-7 TRBV5-1 - CASSLRISYEQYF TGCGCCAGCAGCTTGCGTATTTCCTACGAGCAGTACTTC
- TRBJ1-6 TRBV7-2 - CASSSLSGGGSPLHF TGTGCCAGCAGCTCCCTCTCTGGGGGAGGTTCACCCCTCCACTTT
- TRBJ2-3 TRBV7-6 - CASSFEGAYNEQYF TGTGCCAGCAGCTTCGAGGGCGCCTACAATGAGCAGTATTTT
- TRBJ2-7 TRBV12-3/TRBV12-4 - CASSFLRAVDEQYF TGTGCCAGCAGTTTTTTACGGGCCGTCGACGAGCAGTACTTC
few TRBJ2-3 TRBV29-1 TRBD2 CSVSSGGDTQYF TGCAGCGTTTCTAGCGGGGGAGATACGCAGTATTTT
many TRBJ2-5 TRBV20-1 - CSAWGAGETQYF TGCAGTGCCTGGGGGGCTGGAGAGACCCAGTACTTC
few TRBJ2-7 TRBV2 - CASKGGGGAFYEQYF TGTGCCAGTAAGGGAGGTGGGGGGGCCTTTTACGAGCAGTACTTC
- TRBJ1-1 TRBV29-1 - CSVEDPGRTEAFF TGCAGCGTTGAAGATCCAGGCCGCACTGAAGCTTTCTTT
few TRBJ1-1 TRBV7-6 - CASSRSQVTEAFF TGTGCCAGCAGCCGCTCACAGGTAACTGAAGCTTTCTTT
- TRBJ1-2 TRBV7-9 TRBD1 CAGSSVKDVWWQGGNYGYTF TGTGCCGGCAGCTCCGTAAAAGACGTCTGGTGGCAGGGGGGTAACTATGGCTACACCTTC